This TCR beta chain comes out of a study of cytomegalovirus exposure and HLA in healthy donors (dated by TCRdb to about 2017). With regard to the full study: In an earlier analysis of 550 to 750 of the donors, 276 Gb of sequence data and approximately 120 million unique TCR beta sequences from about 190 million T cells were reported. An early release covering about 600 HLA-typed donors comprised roughly 300 gigabases of sequencing data and around 86 million unique TCR sequences. Of the 300 to 500 genotyped donors, roughly 80% were placed in the genetic ancestry cluster associated with self-reported Caucasian donors. The study aimed to test whether cataloging public T cell receptors could reveal signatures of past pathogen exposure. The T cell repertoires of around 670 subjects were profiled by immunosequencing and related to cytomegalovirus serostatus. Besides the first cohort of some 670 subjects, a separate validation cohort made up of 120 different subjects was used. The study combined high-throughput TCR immunosequencing, statistical association of individual TCRs with disease status, and machine learning to predict cytomegalovirus infection status. To study patterns of TCR occurrence, a later analysis re-analyzed previously published TCR beta repertoires from hundreds of donors and added high-resolution HLA genotyping. In the later analysis, no new phenotypic data were used to find candidate immune exposures; instead, reliance was placed on TCR beta sequences and their occurrence across donors. An earlier analysis of some 500 of the donors used high-throughput TCR beta sequencing to judge whether each TCR beta V gene segment behaved as functional or pseudogenic. Donor age, sex, ethnicity and CMV serostatus were compiled together with the repertoire data. Genome-wide SNP genotypes for about three fifths of the roughly 670 donors were used in a later genetic analysis, which treated that subset as a discovery cohort. Every repertoire in the discovery cohort had been generated on one and the same sequencing platform. HLA typing covered class I and class II loci at four-digit resolution. The number of typed donors differed by locus: about 620-640 for A, B, C, DRB1 and DQB1; some 500 for DQA1; approximately 600 for DPA1; and some 450 for DPB1. Roughly five DR-DQ haplotypes were treated as single units for association and clustering because of strong linkage in the cohort. On average, roughly 240,000 unique TCR beta nucleotide sequences were sequenced per donor among about 400 genotyped donors of the cohort, with roughly 18% of those sequences being non-productive. Summary of the overall study and its limitations: Broadly in line with IMGT annotations, most TCR beta V segments showed up in productive rearrangements about 90% or about 30% of the time in an earlier analysis of under 700 of the donors. The classifier was reported to diagnose cytomegalovirus status with high specificity and sensitivity in both the original and validation cohorts. The sequencing pipeline was judged likely to have produced a cluster of highly shared sequence variants as a technical artifact. In a later analysis, HLA-associated TCR beta chains were found to be more clonally expanded and to have lower generation probabilities than equally common non-associated chains. Only TCR beta chains were sequenced in this cohort, and the absence of alpha or paired-chain data limited detectable features. Because HLA typing was missing for some donors at each locus, association tests included only the typed subset. In the study, some 160 TCR beta chains were listed as associated with cytomegalovirus. In a later analysis, the rate of TCR association differed among HLA loci, with DRB1 alleles having the most associated TCRs and HLA-C alleles having the fewest. Assigning TCR associations to individual alleles was difficult when HLA alleles, especially DR and DQ, strongly co-occurred. According to the authors, the approach could potentially be generalized to other disease states and immunological phenotypes. Three of the identified cytomegalovirus-associated TCR beta chains were confirmed in vitro to be specific for cytomegalovirus antigens. Compared with the roughly 670-donor mean, donors in an Asian-associated ancestry cluster had fewer N-insertions in productive TCRs, according to a later genetic analysis. A later analysis associated some 17,000 TCR beta sequences with specific HLA alleles at a false discovery rate of 0.05. Most TCR sequences were seen in very few donors, while some public TCRs were found in many individuals. Most CMV-associated TCR beta chains appeared to be HLA-restricted in a later analysis, and the HLA associations seemed to be driven largely by CMV exposure. A further reported finding was that TCR beta sequences accurately predicted the HLA-A and HLA-B alleles for most subjects in the first cohort. Linkage disequilibrium might explain the correlated functional status among segregating V segments, but an unknown experimental factor could not be ruled out. A later genetic analysis associated a missense DCLRE1C variant with V-gene and J-gene trimming of TCR beta chains, and an independent cohort replicated the association. Roughly uniform sequencing depth across donors was assumed in presence/absence analyses, although this assumption may not hold. In a later analysis, several top co-occurrence clusters were reported to appear linked to parvovirus B19, influenza, CMV and Epstein-Barr virus. Because counts were too low, some 16 rarely observed V segments, including chromosome 9 orphons, were excluded from the earlier analysis of about 500 of the donors. CMV serostatus was the only immune exposure information available for the cohort.

Library method: the immunoSEQ multiplex PCR assay. For the multiplex PCR, a mixture combining 60 forward primers for TCR Vbeta segments and 13 reverse primers for TCR Jbeta segments was used. The CDR3 region of rearranged TCR beta genes was amplified from genomic DNA with a multiplex PCR assay. Amplified TCR beta libraries were sequenced as 87-base-pair reads on the Illumina HiSeq System. On the authors' methods: Across the 600 to 700 repertoires, a later analysis counted 80 million or so unique TCR beta chains, approximately 12 million of which were shared by at least two donors. To remove PCR and sequencing errors, raw reads were error-corrected and collapsed into unique sequences using a nearest-neighbor algorithm that merged closely related sequences. Alignment of CDR3 sequences to IMGT reference sequences was used to assign V, D and J gene segments. For a sequence to be retained, at least a six-nucleotide match to both a V gene segment and a J gene segment was required. A rearrangement was called productive if the CDR3 had no stop codons and remained in frame with V and J, and every other rearrangement was called non-productive. CDR3 was defined according to IMGT convention as the region running from the second conserved V-encoded cysteine to the conserved J-encoded phenylalanine. Sequences without an unambiguous match to a single V gene segment were excluded from the earlier analysis of approximately 560 of the donors. In an earlier analysis of around 600 of the donors, V segments were called functional above 56.7% productive rearrangements and were called segregating when the between-donor standard deviation exceeded 5%. A statistical classification framework was built to diagnose cytomegalovirus status from the catalog of TCR beta chain sequences. In a later analysis, TCR nucleotide sequences were compared against IMGT/GENE-DB human TR gene sequences so that V and J genes could be assigned. Using the TCRdist pipeline, a later analysis assigned CDR3 sequences along with most-parsimonious VDJ recombination scenarios. In a later analysis, each TCR beta chain was defined by its CDR3 amino acid sequence together with its V-gene family, and reads lacking a unique V-gene family were excluded. In a later analysis, fewer than 650 highly shared, low-generation-probability nucleotide sequences were removed to address suspected cross-contamination and a sequencing artifact. In a later analysis, a clonal expansion index was calculated for each public chain from normalized within-repertoire ranks of inferred template counts. In a later analysis, generation probabilities were computed using a VDJ recombination model fitted to out-of-frame rearrangements, and the results were checked against IGoR. Hypergeometric tests were used in a later analysis to score TCR-TCR, TCR-HLA and TCR-CMV co-occurrence, with a repertoire-size bias correction applied to the TCR pairs. In a later analysis, false discovery rates were estimated by permuting HLA or CMV assignments 20 times. In a later analysis, co-occurring TCRs were grouped with DBSCAN, and TCRdist sequence similarity was added when clustering was performed within HLA-allele-positive subsets. Co-occurrence clustering excluded repertoires with fewer than 30,000 or more than 120,000 public chains, plus five with anomalous nucleotide sharing. Entries here come from immuneACCESS through TCRdb and include only in-frame sequences with V and J called. Some clones fail to appear in such tables; in the studies checked, an unresolved V gene covers under half of the shortfall, and the cause of the remainder is unknown. V, J and clone size are those of that table, while D and trimming were read from the DNA. The sample includes about 170,000 clones, with 60% to 80% observed a single time. Clones ranked in the top ten supply around 0.97% of the sample.

Comments on this clone: Its antigen target is currently unknown. Nothing much larger sits one base from this clone, and base qualities are not available.

In total, roughly 670 healthy bone marrow donors made up the cohort. At the time of sampling, every cohort member was nominally healthy, though immune exposures that went unrecorded were likely present. The donor was CMV seropositive and was included in the group of 250 to 350 seropositive cohort members. A peripheral blood sample was provided by each donor, and peripheral blood mononuclear cells were used for TCR beta sequencing. Genomic DNA was extracted from the blood cell samples with the Qiagen DNeasy Blood Extraction Kit. The sequencing sample was made of PBMCs. This TCR derives from a woman between 45 and 60 years old in good health and CMV-seropositive.

The CDR3 protein sequence reads: CASSPPGLAGGETQYF. The sequenced DNA is TGTGCCAGCAGTCCACCGGGACTAGCGGGAGGGGAGACCCAGTACTTC. The chain is made from TRBV7-9 and TRBJ2-5, and 16 junctional nucleotides match TRBD2. Germline trimming: 6 bases from V, 5 bases from J; junction bases outside gene matches: 6. The CDR1 and CDR2 encoded by the germline V gene (reference sequence) are SEHNR and FQNEAQ. The CDR3 numbers 16 residues from cysteine through phenylalanine. Of the read, only the CDR3 DNA is kept; its 48 bases are in frame from base 1.